This T cell receptor (beta chain) was profiled in a study of cytomegalovirus exposure and HLA in healthy donors (dated by TCRdb to the late 2010s). General notes on the study: An earlier analysis of approximately 590 of the donors reported approximately 300 Gb of sequence data and about 100 million unique TCR beta sequences from 150 million to 200 million T cells. The study aimed to test whether cataloging public T cell receptors could reveal signatures of past pathogen exposure. An earlier analysis of about 600 of the donors used high-throughput TCR beta sequencing to judge whether each TCR beta V gene segment behaved as functional or pseudogenic. About 300 gigabases of sequencing data and around 85 million unique TCR sequences made up an early release that covered several hundred HLA-typed donors. Rather than using new phenotypic data, the later analysis identified candidate immune exposures from TCR beta sequences and from how often those sequences occurred across donors. HLA typing covered class I and class II loci at four-digit resolution. The study profiled the T cell repertoires of more than 500 subjects by immunosequencing and related them to cytomegalovirus serostatus. Donor age, sex, ethnicity and CMV serostatus were collected together with the repertoire data. In a later analysis, previously published TCR beta repertoires from roughly 710 donors were re-analyzed and high-resolution HLA genotyping was added so that TCR occurrence patterns could be studied. To predict cytomegalovirus infection status, the study brought together high-throughput TCR immunosequencing, statistical association of individual TCRs with disease status, and machine learning. Every repertoire in the discovery cohort had been generated on one and the same sequencing platform. Among the roughly 380 genotyped donors, about 83% belonged to the genetic ancestry cluster associated with self-reported Caucasian donors. In a later genetic analysis, genome-wide SNP genotypes for about three fifths of the roughly 670 donors were used, and that subset was treated as a discovery cohort. Roughly 5 DR-DQ haplotypes were treated as single units for association and clustering because of strong linkage in the cohort. Typing coverage varied by locus: roughly 629-630 donors for A, B, C, DRB1 and DQB1; under 550 for DQA1; approximately 610 for DPA1; approximately 490 for DPB1. Across approximately 400 genotyped donors of the cohort, an average of about 200,000 unique TCR beta nucleotide sequences per donor were sequenced, and approximately 17% of those sequences were non-productive. Besides the first cohort of 666 subjects, a separate validation cohort made up of 120 or so different subjects was used. General findings and caveats noted by the study authors: In this cohort, only TCR beta chains were sequenced, and detectable features were limited by the absence of alpha or paired-chain data. The authors suggested that the approach could potentially be generalized to other disease states and immunological phenotypes. The study listed 164 TCR beta chains as associated with cytomegalovirus. In an earlier analysis of several hundred of the donors, most TCR beta V segments were observed in productive rearrangements about 87% or about 30% of the time, broadly matching IMGT annotations. The classifier was reported to diagnose cytomegalovirus status with high specificity and sensitivity in both the original cohort and the validation cohort. Across donors, most TCR sequences were observed very rarely, whereas some public TCRs were present in many individuals. Most CMV-associated TCR beta chains appeared to be HLA-restricted in a later analysis, and the HLA associations seemed to be driven largely by CMV exposure. In a later analysis, TCR association rates were found to vary across HLA loci, with the most associated TCRs seen for DRB1 alleles and the fewest for HLA-C alleles. Some IMGT-functional V segments, including TRBV6-2 and TRBV6-3, could not be told apart with the 87-base-pair reads, so those segments were excluded. The presence/absence analyses assumed that sequencing depth was roughly uniform across donors, and that assumption may not be true. At a false discovery rate of 0.05, a later analysis linked 16,951 TCR beta sequences to specific HLA alleles. A later genetic analysis reported fewer N-insertions in productive TCRs among donors in an Asian-associated ancestry cluster than the roughly 640-donor mean. Compared with equally common non-associated chains, HLA-associated TCR beta chains in a later analysis were more clonally expanded and had lower generation probabilities. A further reported finding was that TCR beta sequences accurately predicted the HLA-A and HLA-B alleles for most subjects in the first cohort. The earlier analysis of approximately 560 of the donors excluded 15 to 20 rarely observed V segments, including chromosome 9 orphons, because counts were too low. When HLA alleles, especially DR and DQ, strongly co-occurred, attributing TCR associations to individual alleles was difficult. The only immune exposure information available for the cohort was CMV serostatus. Linkage disequilibrium might explain the correlated functional status among segregating V segments, but an unknown experimental factor could not be excluded. The sequencing pipeline was judged likely to have produced a cluster of highly shared sequence variants as a technical artifact. Because HLA typing was missing for some donors at each locus, association tests included only the typed subset. Several of the top co-occurrence clusters appeared to be linked to parvovirus B19, influenza, CMV and Epstein-Barr virus, according to a later analysis. An association between a missense DCLRE1C variant and V-gene and J-gene trimming of TCR beta chains was found in a later genetic analysis and replicated in an independent cohort. In vitro tests confirmed that a few of the cytomegalovirus-associated TCR beta chains recognize cytomegalovirus antigens.

This clone was detected only a few times. This receptor's antigen is unknown. No base quality values were provided; no much bigger clone lies one nucleotide off. Deletion took 1 base off V and 2 bases off J, with a span of 6 bases between the germline ends. Via the germline V gene (reference sequence), CDR1 is SSHAT and CDR2 FNYEAQ. There are 14 amino acids in the CDR3, from cysteine to phenylalanine inclusive. Solely the CDR3 DNA is kept, with 42 bases framed from the first base. In total, around 600 healthy bone marrow donors made up the cohort. All cohort members were sampled while nominally healthy, although unrecorded immune exposures were likely present. The donor was CMV seropositive and belonged to the group of around 300 seropositive cohort members. Each donor provided a peripheral blood sample, and peripheral blood mononuclear cells were used for TCR beta sequencing. The Qiagen DNeasy Blood Extraction Kit was used to extract genomic DNA from the blood cell samples.

Receptors were amplified or captured by the immunoSEQ multiplex PCR assay. For the multiplex PCR, a mixture combining 60 forward primers for TCR Vbeta segments and 13 reverse primers for TCR Jbeta segments was used. A multiplex PCR assay on genomic DNA amplified the CDR3 region of rearranged TCR beta genes. The amplified TCR beta libraries were sequenced on the Illumina HiSeq System as 87-base-pair reads. The study's own analysis went as follows. A later analysis counted about 82 million unique TCR beta chains across the 700 or so repertoires, and around 9.9 million of these chains were shared by at least two donors. To remove PCR and sequencing errors, raw reads were error-corrected and collapsed into unique sequences using a nearest-neighbor algorithm that merged closely related sequences. Alignment of CDR3 sequences to IMGT reference sequences was used to assign V, D and J gene segments. Each retained sequence needed at least a six-nucleotide match to both a V gene segment and a J gene segment. Rearrangements were classified as productive when the CDR3 lacked stop codons and remained in frame with V and J, and all other rearrangements were classified as non-productive. Following IMGT convention, CDR3 was defined as the stretch from the second conserved V-encoded cysteine to the conserved J-encoded phenylalanine. The earlier analysis of approximately 500 of the donors excluded sequences that lacked an unambiguous match to a single V gene segment. In an earlier analysis of approximately 500 of the donors, a V segment was called functional when productive rearrangements were above 56.7%, and segregating when the standard deviation between donors exceeded 5%. To diagnose cytomegalovirus status from the catalog of TCR beta chain sequences, a statistical classification framework was built. In a later analysis, V and J genes were assigned by comparing TCR nucleotide sequences against IMGT/GENE-DB human TR gene sequences. In a later analysis, CDR3 sequences and most-parsimonious VDJ recombination scenarios were assigned using the TCRdist pipeline. In a later analysis, each TCR beta chain was defined by its CDR3 amino acid sequence together with its V-gene family, and reads lacking a unique V-gene family were excluded. As a way to deal with suspected cross-contamination and a sequencing artifact, a later analysis dropped approximately 590 nucleotide sequences that were highly shared and had low generation probability. In a later analysis, a clonal expansion index for each public chain was calculated from normalized within-repertoire ranks of inferred template counts. Generation probabilities in a later analysis came from a VDJ recombination model fitted to out-of-frame rearrangements, and those results were checked against IGoR. In a later analysis, hypergeometric tests were used to score TCR-TCR, TCR-HLA and TCR-CMV co-occurrence, with a repertoire-size bias correction applied to TCR pairs. A later analysis estimated false discovery rates by permuting HLA or CMV assignments 20 times. A later analysis grouped co-occurring TCRs with DBSCAN, adding TCRdist sequence similarity when clustering within HLA-allele-positive subsets. For co-occurrence clustering, repertoires with fewer than 30,000 or more than 120,000 public chains were excluded, along with about five repertoires with anomalous nucleotide sharing. TCRdb's version of the immuneACCESS table is confined to in-frame rearrangements and falls short of the full clone set. An unresolved V gene accounts for under half of the shortfall where checked; the remainder is of unknown origin. The DNA gave D and trimming, while V, J and clone size come from that table. The sample table lists some 90,000 clones, about 66% of them with a count of one. Over 5% of the sample is taken by the ten largest.

The sequencing sample was made of PBMCs. The V gene is TRBV7-7 and the J gene is TRBJ1-5, with no confidently assigned D gene. The receptor was isolated from a boy between 5 and 17 years old in good health and CMV-seropositive. The bases read TGTGCCAGCAGCTTAGGAAGAGGCAATCAGCCCCAGCATTTT. This codes for CASSLGRGNQPQHF.